These 4 T cell receptor beta chains were all obtained from the same sample, sequenced in a study of breast tumors, draining lymph nodes, adjacent tissues. MiXCR, applied by TCRdb to the multiplex PCR reads, yields one record per CDR3 protein. The sample includes about 180,000 distinct CDR3 sequences, roughly a third seen only once; the top ten take roughly 4.5%. Breast cancer patients provided tissue from their axillary draining lymph nodes. The sequencing sample was made of axillary lymph node tissue. The receptors derive from a female donor with breast cancer. Some clones in this sample may be carry-over from other donors' samples.

On this clonotype itself: It may be a read error: a sequence one base away is much more abundant. The rearrangement links TRBV7-2 to TRBJ1-5; D remains ambiguous. V was trimmed by 2 bases and J by 0 bases, leaving 8 bases between them. The CDR3 has 15 amino acids. Germline CDR1 is SGHTA and CDR2 is FQGNSA. The DNA for the CDR3 is TGTGCCAGCAGCTTACGGACGGGTAGCAATCAGCCCCAGCATTTT. Its translation is CASSLRTGSNQPQHF.

By its share, this clonotype is medium-sized (0.01 to 0.1%). The rearrangement links TRBV20-1 to TRBJ2-7; 10 bases match TRBD2. The CDR3 contains 14 residues. Germline lookup yields CDR1 DFQATT and CDR2 SNEGSKA (reference sequence). The V and J ends lost 3 bases and 6 bases, in that order; junction bases with no gene match: 8. The DNA for the CDR3 is TGCAGTGCTAGGCGTAGCGGGGGGAAGAGCGAGCAGTACTTC. It is translated as CSARRSGGKSEQYF.

Concerning this clonotype itself: This may be a read error, as it is one base from a much larger clone. The chain couples TRBV9 to TRBJ2-5; D is unresolved. CDR1 SGDLS and CDR2 YYNGEE come from the germline V gene. CDR3 length: 14 residues. The CDR3 nucleotides read TGTGCCAGCAGCGTAGGGAGCTTTACAGAGACCCAGTCCTTC. As protein: CASSVGSFTETQSF.

On this clonotype itself: A much bigger clone sits one base away, suggesting this may be a read error. The chain links TRBV6-6 to TRBJ2-5; D is uncertain. Germline-derived CDR1 and CDR2 are MNHNY and SVGAGI (reference sequence). The CDR3 has 14 amino acids. V lost 6 bases to trimming and J lost 4 bases, with 15 bases between them. The CDR3 DNA reads TGTGCCAGCAGCCTAGGATTAGGCCGAGAGACCCAGTACTTC. Translating it yields CASSLGLGRETQYF.